A single T cell receptor beta chain is shown here with its context. No cognate antigen has been identified for it. No base qualities exist here, and no much larger clone lies one base off it. The sample originates from a study of CD39 and CD103 CD8 tumor-infiltrating T cells (dated 2018 in TCRdb). About the study as a whole: The repertoire comparisons shown came from four patients: one with an HPV-positive HNSCC, one with an HPV-negative HNSCC, one with ovarian cancer and one with melanoma. TCRbeta CDR3 deep sequencing compared repertoires of CD8 TIL subsets defined by CD103 and CD39 with peripheral memory CD8 T cells. Broader findings and caveats from the paper: DP CD8 TILs appeared to be more oligoclonal than DN and SP CD8 TILs and blood memory CD8 T cells, with about 50-90% covered by the top 30 clonotypes. DP TIL clonotypes were rarely found in blood or uninvolved lymph node, whereas DN TIL clonotypes largely overlapped peripheral memory CD8 repertoires.

At the time of sample collection the patients were not on therapy, although prior treatments varied from chemotherapy, radiotherapy, surgery and immunotherapy to no treatment. Thawed cells were enriched for T lymphocytes with a negative-selection kit, adding EpCAM beads for tumor-infiltrating lymphocytes. Memory CD8 T cells were sorted using a CD8+CD4-CD45RA- gate, without regard to whether the cells expressed CCR7. Before analysis, peripheral blood mononuclear cells were separated on a Ficoll-Paque PLUS gradient and then cryopreserved. Populations were sorted on a FACSAria II to 99% purity, and cell pellets were frozen without culture for TCR sequencing. From roughly 10,000 to 100,000 sorted cells per subset, genomic DNA was extracted using the DNeasy Blood and Tissue Kit. The TCRbeta V-J or V-D-J regions were sequenced and mapped through the immunoSEQ service, and coverage above 10x per sample was achieved. The source study handled its data this way. Only productive rearrangements exported from the immunoSEQ Analyzer platform were analyzed, with clonality assessed on the 500 most abundant clones. The Morisita-Horn similarity index and the Jaccard index were used to quantify the overlap in repertoires between populations. In about 6 cancer patients, Morisita-Horn similarity was measured between the TCR repertoires of CD8 T-cell subsets. The immuneACCESS repertoire file appears here via TCRdb, limited to in-frame rearrangements. These files lack a portion of the clones; in checked studies, under half of the deficit traces to unresolved V genes, and the cause of the others is not known. From that table come the V and J calls and clone size; the DNA was used to work out D and trimming. The sample records about 17,000 clones, just over 90% of which are singletons. The ten largest make up about 4.5% of the sample.

V is pared back by 2 bases and J by 0 bases, with 5 bases lying between the germline termini. Via the germline V gene (reference sequence), CDR1 is MNHEY and CDR2 SMNVEV. The CDR3 runs 13 residues from the cysteine to the phenylalanine. Of all the DNA, just the CDR3 is kept, 39 bases in frame from base 1. Material: CD8+ T cells sorted from blood. The cell subset or site label, read with the paper, signifies: total memory CD8 T cells (CD45RA-CCR7+/-) from blood or uninvolved lymph node. The receptor was isolated from a human donor with head and neck squamous cell carcinoma. This receptor chain uses TRBV27 and TRBJ2-7; no D gene call is confident. The CDR3 region reads CASSLGPSYEQYF. The DNA reads TGTGCCAGCAGTTTAGGCCCCTCCTACGAGCAGTACTTC.